Listed here is a single TCR beta chain. The antigen is undetermined. Germline-derived CDR1 and CDR2 are SGHAT and FQNNGV. V lost 4 bases to trimming and J lost 1 base, with 10 bases between them. The CDR3 totals 14 residues. Some clones are missing from TCRdb's copy, which holds only in-frame ones; the method was immunoSEQ multiplex PCR. The sample has roughly 600,000 clones; roughly 98% are singletons. CD45RO-negative, CCR7-positively selected cells formed the naive CD8 fraction, excluding terminally differentiated effector memory CD45RA+ cells. This record comes from a study of shared clonotypes between healthy human individuals. Study findings and constraints: An expected dependence of interdonor clonotype sharing on sequencing depth was noted.

Material: naive CD8+ T cells sorted from blood. This TCR was sampled from a young man in good health. The V gene is TRBV11-2, the J gene TRBJ1-2; D unresolved. CDR3 coding DNA: TGTGCCAGCAGCTCCTGGGGAATTAACTATGGCTACACCTTC. Translating gives CASSSWGINYGYTF.